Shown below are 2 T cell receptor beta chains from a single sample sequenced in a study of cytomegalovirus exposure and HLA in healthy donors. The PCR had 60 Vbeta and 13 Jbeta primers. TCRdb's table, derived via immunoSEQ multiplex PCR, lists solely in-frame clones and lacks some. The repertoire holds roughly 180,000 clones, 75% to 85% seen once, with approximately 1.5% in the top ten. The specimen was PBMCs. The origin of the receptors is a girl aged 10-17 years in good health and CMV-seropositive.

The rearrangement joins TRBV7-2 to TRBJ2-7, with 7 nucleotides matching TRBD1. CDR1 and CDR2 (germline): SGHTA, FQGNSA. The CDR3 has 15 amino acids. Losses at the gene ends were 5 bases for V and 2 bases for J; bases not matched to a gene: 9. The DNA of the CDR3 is TGTGCCAGCAGCCCTGGGACAGTGGGACCCTACGAGCAGTACTTC. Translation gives CASSPGTVGPYEQYF.

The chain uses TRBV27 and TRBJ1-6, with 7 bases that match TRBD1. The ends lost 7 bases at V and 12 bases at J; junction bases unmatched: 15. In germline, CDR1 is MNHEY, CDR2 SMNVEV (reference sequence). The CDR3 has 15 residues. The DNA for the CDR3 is TGTGCCAGCAAGTTATACGGGACAGCCCCTCAACCCCTCCACTTT. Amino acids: CASKLYGTAPQPLHF.